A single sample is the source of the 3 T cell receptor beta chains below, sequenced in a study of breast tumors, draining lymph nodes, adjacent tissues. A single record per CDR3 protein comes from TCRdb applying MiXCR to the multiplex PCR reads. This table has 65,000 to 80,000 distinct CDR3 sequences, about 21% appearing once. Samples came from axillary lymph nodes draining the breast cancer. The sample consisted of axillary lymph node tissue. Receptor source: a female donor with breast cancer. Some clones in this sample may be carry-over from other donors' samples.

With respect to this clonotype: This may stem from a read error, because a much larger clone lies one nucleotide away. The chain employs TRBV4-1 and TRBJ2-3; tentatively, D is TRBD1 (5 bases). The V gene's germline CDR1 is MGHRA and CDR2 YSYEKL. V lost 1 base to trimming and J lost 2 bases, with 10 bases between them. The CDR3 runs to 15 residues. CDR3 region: CASSQGGHPTDTQYF. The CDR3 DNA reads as TGCGCCAGCAGCCAAGGTGGACACCCCACAGATACGCAGTATTTT.

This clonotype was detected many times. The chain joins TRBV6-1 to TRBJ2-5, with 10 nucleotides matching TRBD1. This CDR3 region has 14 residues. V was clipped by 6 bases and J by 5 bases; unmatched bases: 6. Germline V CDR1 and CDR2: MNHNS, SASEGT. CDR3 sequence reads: CASRQDRGRETQYF. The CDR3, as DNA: TGTGCCAGCAGACAAGACAGGGGGCGGGAGACCCAGTACTTC.

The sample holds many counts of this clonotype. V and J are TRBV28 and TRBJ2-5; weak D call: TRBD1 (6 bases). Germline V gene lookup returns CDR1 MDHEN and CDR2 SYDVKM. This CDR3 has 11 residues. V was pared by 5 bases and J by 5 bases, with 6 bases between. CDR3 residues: CASSQGETQYF. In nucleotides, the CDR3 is TGTGCCAGCAGTCAGGGGGAGACCCAGTACTTC.